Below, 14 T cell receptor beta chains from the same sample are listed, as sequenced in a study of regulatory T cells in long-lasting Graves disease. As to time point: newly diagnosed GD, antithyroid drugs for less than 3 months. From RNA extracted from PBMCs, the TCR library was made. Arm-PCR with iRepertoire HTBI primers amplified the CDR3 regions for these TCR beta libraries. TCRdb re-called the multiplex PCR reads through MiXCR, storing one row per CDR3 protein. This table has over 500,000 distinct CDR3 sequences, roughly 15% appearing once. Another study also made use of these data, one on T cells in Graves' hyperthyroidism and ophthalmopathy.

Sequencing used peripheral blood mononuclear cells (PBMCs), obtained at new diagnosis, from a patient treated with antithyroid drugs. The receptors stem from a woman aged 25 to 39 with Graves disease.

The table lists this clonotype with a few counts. CDR3 protein: CASSPILGHNTGELFF. The CDR3 DNA follows: TGTGCCAGCAGTCCCATATTGGGACATAACACCGGGGAGCTGTTTTTT. This chain links TRBV12-3 or TRBV12-4 with TRBJ2-2; the D gene is possibly TRBD1 (6 bases). The V end lost 5 bases, the J end lost 2 bases, and 15 bases lay between the germline ends. The CDR3 is 16 amino acids.

The CDR3 here is CSEFGLAGFHEQFF. CDR3 in DNA: TGCAGTGAATTCGGGCTAGCGGGATTCCATGAGCAGTTCTTC. The gene calls are TRBV20-1 and TRBJ2-1, with 9 bases matching TRBD2. This CDR3 has 14 residues. Per germline, CDR1 DFQATT and CDR2 SNEGSKA (reference sequence). V was pared by 7 bases and J by 8 bases, with 12 bases of the junction left unmatched.

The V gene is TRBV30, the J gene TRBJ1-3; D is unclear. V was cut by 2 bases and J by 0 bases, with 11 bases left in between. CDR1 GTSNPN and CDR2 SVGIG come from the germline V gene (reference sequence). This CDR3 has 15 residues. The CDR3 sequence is CAWSLAALSGNTIYF. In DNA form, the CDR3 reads TGTGCCTGGAGTCTGGCGGCGCTCTCTGGAAACACCATATATTTT.

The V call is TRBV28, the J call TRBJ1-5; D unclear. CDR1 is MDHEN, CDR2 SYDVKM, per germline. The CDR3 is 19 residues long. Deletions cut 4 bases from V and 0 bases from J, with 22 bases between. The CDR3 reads CASSSLFETPLNSNQPQHF. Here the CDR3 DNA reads TGTGCCAGCAGTTCCCTTTTTGAAACTCCCCTAAATAGCAATCAGCCCCAGCATTTT.

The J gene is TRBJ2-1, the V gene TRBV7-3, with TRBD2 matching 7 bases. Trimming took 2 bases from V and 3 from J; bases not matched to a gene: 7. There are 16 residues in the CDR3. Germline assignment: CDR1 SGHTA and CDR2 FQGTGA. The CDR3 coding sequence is TGTGCCAGCAGCTTAGATTCTAGCGGCCTCTACAATGAGCAGTTCTTC. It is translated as CASSLDSSGLYNEQFF.

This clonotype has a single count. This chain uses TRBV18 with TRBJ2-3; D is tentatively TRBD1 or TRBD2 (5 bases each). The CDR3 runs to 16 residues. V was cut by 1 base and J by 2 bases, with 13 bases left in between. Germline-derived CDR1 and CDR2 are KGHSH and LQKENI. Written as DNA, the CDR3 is TGTGCCAGCTCACCACGTGGGGCGGGCCTCACAGATACGCAGTATTTT. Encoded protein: CASSPRGAGLTDTQYF.

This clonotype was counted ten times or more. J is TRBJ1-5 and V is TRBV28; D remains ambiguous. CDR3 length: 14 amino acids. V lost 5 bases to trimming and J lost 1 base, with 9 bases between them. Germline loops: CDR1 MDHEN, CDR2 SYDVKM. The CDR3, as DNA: TGTGCCAGCAGTCCCACTTCGAGCAATCAGCCCCAGCATTTT. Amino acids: CASSPTSSNQPQHF.

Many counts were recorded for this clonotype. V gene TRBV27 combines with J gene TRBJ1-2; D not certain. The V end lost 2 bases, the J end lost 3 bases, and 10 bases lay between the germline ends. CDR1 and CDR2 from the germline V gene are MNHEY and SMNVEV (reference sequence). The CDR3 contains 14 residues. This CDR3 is CASSLQAGDYGYTF. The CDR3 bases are TGTGCCAGCAGTTTACAGGCCGGGGACTATGGCTACACCTTC.

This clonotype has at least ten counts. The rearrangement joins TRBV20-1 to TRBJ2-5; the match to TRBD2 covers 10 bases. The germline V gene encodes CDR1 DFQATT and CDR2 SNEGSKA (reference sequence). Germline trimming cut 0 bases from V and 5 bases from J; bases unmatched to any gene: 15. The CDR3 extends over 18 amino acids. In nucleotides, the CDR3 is TGCAGTGCTAGAGATTCCACGACTAGCGGGCTGGGGGGGGAGACCCAGTACTTC. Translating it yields CSARDSTTSGLGGETQYF.

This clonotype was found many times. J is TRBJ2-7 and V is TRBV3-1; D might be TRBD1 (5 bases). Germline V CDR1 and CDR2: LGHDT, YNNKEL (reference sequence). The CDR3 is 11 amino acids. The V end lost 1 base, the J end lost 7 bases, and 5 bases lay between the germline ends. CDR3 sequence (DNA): TGTGCCAGCAGCCAAGGACAGGAGCAGTACTTC. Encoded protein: CASSQGQEQYF.

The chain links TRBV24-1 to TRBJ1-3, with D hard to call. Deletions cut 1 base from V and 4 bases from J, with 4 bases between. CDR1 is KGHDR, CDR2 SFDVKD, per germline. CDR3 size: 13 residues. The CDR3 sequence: CATSDLYGNTIYF. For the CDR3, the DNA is TGTGCCACCAGTGATTTATACGGAAACACCATATATTTT.

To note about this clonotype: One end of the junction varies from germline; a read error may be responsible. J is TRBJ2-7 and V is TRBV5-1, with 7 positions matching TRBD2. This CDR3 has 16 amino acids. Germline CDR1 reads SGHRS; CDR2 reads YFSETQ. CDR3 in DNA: TGTGCCAGCAGCTTGACGGCGCAGACTAGCCACTACGAGCAGTACTTC. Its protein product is CASSLTAQTSHYEQYF.

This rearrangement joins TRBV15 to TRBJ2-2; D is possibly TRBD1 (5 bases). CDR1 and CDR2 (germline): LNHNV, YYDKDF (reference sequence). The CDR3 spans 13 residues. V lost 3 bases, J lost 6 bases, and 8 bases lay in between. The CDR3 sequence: CATSRSGSGELFF. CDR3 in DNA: TGTGCCACCAGCAGGTCAGGGTCCGGGGAGCTGTTTTTT.

DNA of the CDR3: TGTGCCAGCAGCCGCCGGGACAGAGACTACGAGCAGTACTTC. It encodes CASSRRDRDYEQYF. The chain has TRBV3-1 and TRBJ2-7, with 7 bases aligning to TRBD1. Trimming removed 4 bases from V and 3 bases from J; junction bases left unmatched: 6. This CDR3 region has 14 residues. Germline CDR1 and CDR2: LGHDT and YNNKEL (reference sequence).